This T cell receptor beta chain was retrieved from a study of CD8 T cells in Susac syndrome. The length of the CDR3 is 13 residues. Trimming pared 1 base from V and 4 bases from J, leaving 7 bases between. Germline V gene sequence: CDR1 SGHRS, CDR2 YFSETQ. Reverse transcription of roughly 0.45 to 1 ug RNA used random hexamers. The authors amplified TCR beta CDR3 across 54 Vbeta and 13 Jbeta using immunoSEQ multiplex PCR. TCRdb recomputed calls from the immunoSEQ multiplex PCR reads with MiXCR, one row per CDR3 protein. In the table there are 150,000 to 200,000 distinct CDR3 sequences, around 94% of which are singletons.

The chain employs TRBV5-1 and TRBJ2-3, with no clear D. Sequencing was done on a sample of CD4+ T cells from PBMCs. This TCR was sampled from a human donor in good health. In DNA form, the CDR3 reads TGCGCCAGCAGCTTGTTCGGTCCAGATACGCAGTATTTT. Protein product: CASSLFGPDTQYF.